The table lists the clone carrying this TCR beta chain with a few counts. Its antigen is not known. The entry originates in a study of cytomegalovirus exposure and HLA in healthy donors. Findings and caveats of the study: For most TCR beta V segments, an earlier analysis put the productive rate at about 90% or about 30% of the time. Apart from CMV serostatus, no immune exposure information was available.

With 8 bases clipped from V and 1 base from J, the junction kept 4 bases outside the gene matches. There are 13 residues in the CDR3. Germline CDR1 is SGHAT and CDR2 is FQNNGV. Primers: 60 Vbeta forward and 13 Jbeta reverse. Assay used: immunoSEQ multiplex PCR; TCRdb lists only in-frame clones, some missing. This table holds about 130,000 clones, approximately 85% found once. The rearrangement joins TRBV11-2 to TRBJ1-1, with 7 bases matching TRBD1. This receptor was obtained from a woman aged 25 to 39 in good health and CMV-seropositive. The specimen sequenced was PBMCs. The CDR3 protein is CASGNRGNTEAFF. The CDR3, as DNA: TGTGCCAGCGGAAACAGGGGGAACACTGAAGCTTTCTTT.